These 20 T cell receptor beta chains share one sample of origin, sequenced in a study of shared clonotypes between healthy human individuals. Produced via immunoSEQ multiplex PCR; TCRdb's table is partial and in-frame only. Of 2 million to 2.5 million clones in the sample, approximately 95% were seen once. The specimen sequenced was naive CD4+ T cells sorted from blood. Indicated subset: CD45RA+ positively selected. These receptor sequences come from a man aged 18 to 30 in good health.

The chain employs TRBV27 and TRBJ1-2; D is unclear. V was pared by 7 bases and J by 4 bases, with 16 bases between. The V gene's germline CDR1 is MNHEY and CDR2 SMNVEV (reference sequence). The CDR3 sequence is 14 residues long. The CDR3 region has the DNA TGTGCCAGCAAGCACCCCGCCCAAGGCTATGGCTACACCTTC. Protein product: CASKHPAQGYGYTF.

V is TRBV11-2 and J is TRBJ2-1; TRBD1 is a possible D gene (6 bases). The germline V and J ends were trimmed by 7 bases and 3 bases, with 13 bases remaining between them. The CDR3 is made up of 14 amino acids. Germline values: CDR1 SGHAT, CDR2 FQNNGV. This chain's CDR3 is CASKYRDIYNEQFF. CDR3 coding DNA: TGTGCCAGCAAATACAGGGATATCTACAATGAGCAGTTCTTC. The entire variable domain, with the rest obtained from reference TRBV11-2 and TRBJ2-1, is as follows: EAGVAQSPRYKIIEKRQSVAFWCNPISGHATLYWYQQILGQGPKLLIQFQNNGVVDDSQLPKDRFSAERLKGVDSTLKIQPAKLEDSAVYLCASKYRDIYNEQFFGPGTRLTVL.

This clone was seen just once. The rearrangement uses TRBV30 and TRBJ1-6; 7 nucleotides match TRBD1. Germline loops: CDR1 GTSNPN, CDR2 SVGIG (reference sequence). The CDR3 covers 12 residues. V gave up 1 base and J gave up 12 bases; unmatched junction bases: 3. The CDR3 region is CAWSARGVPLHF. For the CDR3, the DNA is TGTGCCTGGAGTGCCAGGGGGGTACCCCTCCACTTT.

This clone was recorded only once. The rearrangement joins TRBV6-4 to TRBJ2-1; 9 bases line up with TRBD2. Germline V gene sequence: CDR1 MRHNA, CDR2 SNTAGT. CDR3 length: 17 residues. Trimming cost V 3 bases and J 3 bases; bases outside gene matches: 9. For the CDR3, the DNA is TGTGCCAGCAGTGAATCGTCTAGCGGGGTGATCTACAATGAGCAGTTCTTC. This encodes CASSESSSGVIYNEQFF.

The chain links TRBV5-1 to TRBJ1-1; the D gene is possibly TRBD1 (6 bases). V was pared by 4 bases and J by 5 bases, with 15 bases between. Germline V gene lookup returns CDR1 SGHRS and CDR2 YFSETQ. This CDR3 contains 14 residues. The CDR3 region has the DNA TGCGCCAGCAGCCCATGGCAAGGGGGTACTGAAGCTTTCTTT. Translation gives CASSPWQGGTEAFF.

The V and J genes are TRBV30 and TRBJ1-4; no clear D. Between the trimmed V and J ends, which lost 1 base and 7 bases, there was a span of 13 bases. The CDR3 spans 14 residues. CDR1 is GTSNPN and CDR2 is SVGIG in the germline V gene (reference sequence). DNA for the CDR3: TGTGCCTGGAGTGCCCCCCTGGGAAGTGAAAAACTGTTTTTT. This codes for CAWSAPLGSEKLFF.

V usage is TRBV20-1 and J usage is TRBJ2-5, with 8 bases aligning to TRBD2. This CDR3 is 11 amino acids long. V shed 4 bases, J shed 7 bases, and the junction held 2 bases outside the gene matches. Germline loops: CDR1 DFQATT, CDR2 SNEGSKA (reference sequence). CDR3 amino acids: CSATGGGTQYF. The CDR3 nucleotides are TGCAGTGCTACGGGAGGGGGGACCCAGTACTTC.

The chain joins TRBV5-4 to TRBJ2-7, with 12 nucleotides matching TRBD2. The CDR3 is made up of 16 amino acids. CDR1 and CDR2 (germline): SGHNT, YYREEE (reference sequence). The ends lost 0 bases at V and 2 bases at J; junction bases unmatched: 3. CDR3 amino acids: CASSLGLAGVPYEQYF. The CDR3 DNA is TGTGCCAGCAGCTTGGGACTAGCGGGAGTCCCCTACGAGCAGTACTTC.

This clone was counted a single time. This chain links TRBV4-1 with TRBJ2-1; 9 bases agree with TRBD2. The CDR3 has 15 amino acids. Germline V gives CDR1 MGHRA, CDR2 YSYEKL. V dropped 2 bases and J dropped 9; count of bases not matched to a gene: 8. The CDR3 is CASSQLAGVGSEQFF. DNA of the CDR3: TGCGCCAGCAGCCAATTAGCGGGAGTGGGGAGTGAGCAGTTCTTC.

The chain carries TRBV9 and TRBJ2-1; D might be TRBD1 or TRBD2, each matching 5 bases. The CDR3 is 14 amino acids. CDR1 is SGDLS and CDR2 is YYNGEE in the germline V gene. V lost 4 bases and J lost 15, with 23 bases in between. The CDR3 spells CASSPRGAGRMSFF. The CDR3 DNA reads as TGTGCCAGCAGCCCACGAGGGGCAGGGAGAATGTCGTTCTTC.

This chain links TRBV5-5 with TRBJ2-2; D is perhaps TRBD1 (5 bases). V lost 1 base to trimming and J lost 4 bases, with 5 bases between them. Germline-derived CDR1 and CDR2 are SGHKS and YYEKEE (reference sequence). CDR3 length equals 13 residues. Written as DNA, the CDR3 is TGTGCCAGCAGCTTGCAGGGCACCGGGGAGCTGTTTTTT. It is translated as CASSLQGTGELFF.

This rearrangement joins TRBV27 to TRBJ1-5; D perhaps matches TRBD1 (5 bases). The V end was cut by 2 bases, the J end by 0 bases, with 11 bases between. CDR3 length: 16 residues. Germline values: CDR1 MNHEY, CDR2 SMNVEV (reference sequence). CDR3 nucleotide sequence: TGTGCCAGCAGTTTACGGGGCGGTCATAGCAATCAGCCCCAGCATTTT. Amino acid sequence: CASSLRGGHSNQPQHF.

The chain uses TRBV2 and TRBJ2-3, with 15 bases matching TRBD2. The CDR3 consists of 18 residues. CDR1 and CDR2 from the germline V gene are SNHLY and FYNNEI. J gave up 5 bases and V 5 bases, and 11 bases lay outside the gene matches. The CDR3 bases are TGTGCCAGCAGTTACCCCCGGACTAGCGGGAGGGCAGGAGATACGCAGTATTTT. This codes for CASSYPRTSGRAGDTQYF.

The V call is TRBV6-1, the J call TRBJ1-1; D gene ambiguous. Germline-derived CDR1 and CDR2 are MNHNS and SASEGT. The CDR3 extends over 13 amino acids. V dropped 4 bases and J dropped 6 bases, with 12 bases sitting between them. The CDR3 is CASSAARLAEAFF. Here the CDR3 DNA reads TGTGCCAGCAGTGCCGCCCGCCTGGCTGAAGCTTTCTTT.

The chain recombines TRBV6-6 with TRBJ2-1; 7 bases line up with TRBD1. The ends lost 5 bases at V and 3 bases at J; junction bases unmatched: 7. The CDR3 runs 15 residues. The V gene's germline CDR1 is MNHNY and CDR2 SVGAGI (reference sequence). The CDR3 coding sequence is TGTGCCAGCAGTCCAAGACAGGGATACTACAATGAGCAGTTCTTC. Encoded protein: CASSPRQGYYNEQFF.

On this clone: The sample has other DNA sequences that encode this CDR3 too. The chain combines TRBV18 with TRBJ1-3; D is unclear. Germline assignment: CDR1 KGHSH and CDR2 LQKENI. The CDR3 extends over 14 amino acids. Trimming removed 2 bases at V and 0 bases at J, with 5 bases between. The CDR3 bases are TGTGCCAGCTCACCAAACAGCTCTGGAAACACCATATATTTT. Its translation: CASSPNSSGNTIYF.

The rearrangement links TRBV6-6 to TRBJ2-7; D gene unclear. The CDR3 runs 15 residues. Germline V lookup: CDR1 MNHNY, CDR2 SVGAGI (reference sequence). V was shortened by 6 bases and J by 3 bases, with 18 bases between the two germline ends. The CDR3 bases are TGTGCCAGCAGAACAGATTTTACGGCCCTCTACGAGCAGTACTTC. Its protein is CASRTDFTALYEQYF.

The gene calls are TRBV27 and TRBJ2-7, with no clear D. Germline loops: CDR1 MNHEY, CDR2 SMNVEV (reference sequence). V lost 0 bases to trimming and J lost 1 base, with 13 bases between them. The CDR3 contains 16 residues. CDR3 DNA sequence: TGTGCCAGCAGTTTATCGGTGGCAGGCACTTCCTACGAGCAGTACTTC. This translates into CASSLSVAGTSYEQYF.

V and J are TRBV19 and TRBJ2-1; 10 bases align to TRBD2. The CDR3 consists of 14 residues. Losses at the gene ends were 7 bases for V and 10 bases for J; bases not matched to a gene: 10. In germline, CDR1 is LNHDA, CDR2 SQIVND (reference sequence). CDR3 DNA sequence: TGTGCCAGTAAGGGATTAGCGGGAGGTCGGGAGCAGTTCTTC. Translation: CASKGLAGGREQFF.

V gene TRBV6-6 combines with J gene TRBJ1-2; weak D call: TRBD1 (6 bases). Trimming shortened V by 4 bases and J by 4 bases, and 10 bases separated the two germline ends. There are 13 residues in the CDR3. The germline V gene encodes CDR1 MNHNY and CDR2 SVGAGI (reference sequence). The CDR3 protein is CASSLDSVYGYTF. The CDR3 region has the DNA TGTGCCAGCAGTTTGGACAGCGTCTATGGCTACACCTTC.